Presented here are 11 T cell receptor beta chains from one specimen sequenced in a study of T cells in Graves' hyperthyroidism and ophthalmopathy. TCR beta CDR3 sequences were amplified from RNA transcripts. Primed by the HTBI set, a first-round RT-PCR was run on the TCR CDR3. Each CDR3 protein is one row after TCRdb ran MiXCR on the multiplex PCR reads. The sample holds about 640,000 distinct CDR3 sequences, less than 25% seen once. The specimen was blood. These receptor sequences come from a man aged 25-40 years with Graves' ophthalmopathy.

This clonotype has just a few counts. CDR3 nucleotides: TGTGCCAGCAGTTACTCCACATTCCGGGGCCCCTACAATGAGCAGTTCTTC. It yields the protein CASSYSTFRGPYNEQFF. This chain connects TRBV6-2 or TRBV6-3 to TRBJ2-1, with D perhaps given as TRBD1 or TRBD2 (5 bases each). Germline assignment: CDR1 MNHEY and CDR2 SVGEGT. V was trimmed by 0 bases and J by 2 bases, leaving 14 bases between them. CDR3 length equals 17 residues.

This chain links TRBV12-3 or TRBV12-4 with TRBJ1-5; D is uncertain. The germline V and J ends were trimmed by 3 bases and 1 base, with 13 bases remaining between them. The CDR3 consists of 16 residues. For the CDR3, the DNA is TGTGCCAGCAGTTTTTTTTATGGGTTGAGCAATCAGCCCCAGCATTTT. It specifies CASSFFYGLSNQPQHF.

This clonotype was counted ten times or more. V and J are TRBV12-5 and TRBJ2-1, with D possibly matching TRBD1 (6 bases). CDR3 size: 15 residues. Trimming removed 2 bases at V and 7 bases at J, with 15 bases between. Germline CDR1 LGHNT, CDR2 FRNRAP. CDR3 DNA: TGTGCTAGTGGTTTGAACCCCGGGACAAATAATGAGCAGTTCTTC. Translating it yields CASGLNPGTNNEQFF. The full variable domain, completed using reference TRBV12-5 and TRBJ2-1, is DARVTQTPRHKVTEMGQEVTMRCQPILGHNTVFWYRQTMMQGLELLAYFRNRAPLDDSGMPKDRFSAEMPDATLATLKIQPSEPRDSAVYFCASGLNPGTNNEQFFGPGTRLTVL.

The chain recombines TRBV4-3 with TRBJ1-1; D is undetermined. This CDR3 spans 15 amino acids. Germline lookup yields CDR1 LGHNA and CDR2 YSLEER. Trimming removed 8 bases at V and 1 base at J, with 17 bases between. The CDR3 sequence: CASRITRVGNTEAFF. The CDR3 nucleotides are TGCGCCAGCCGAATAACACGGGTAGGGAACACTGAAGCTTTCTTT.

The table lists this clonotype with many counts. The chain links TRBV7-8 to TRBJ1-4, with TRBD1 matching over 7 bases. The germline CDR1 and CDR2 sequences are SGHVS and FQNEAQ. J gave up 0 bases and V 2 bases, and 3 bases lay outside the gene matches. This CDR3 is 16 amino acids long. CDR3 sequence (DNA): TGTGCCAGCAGCTTAAGGCAGGGGGCAACTAATGAAAAACTGTTTTTT. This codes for CASSLRQGATNEKLFF.

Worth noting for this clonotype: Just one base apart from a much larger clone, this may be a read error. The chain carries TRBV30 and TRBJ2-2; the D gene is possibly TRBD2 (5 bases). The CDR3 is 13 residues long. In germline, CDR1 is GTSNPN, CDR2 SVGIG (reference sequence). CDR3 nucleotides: TGTGCCTGGAGTAGAACTAGGTCCGGGGAGCTGATTTTT. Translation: CAWSRTRSGELIF. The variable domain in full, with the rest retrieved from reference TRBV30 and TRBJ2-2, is SQTIHQWPATLVQPVGSPLSLECTVEGTSNPNLYWYRQAAGRGLQLLFYSVGIGQISSEVPQNLSASRPQDRQFILSSKKLLLSDSGFYLCAWSRTRSGELIFGEGSRLTVL.

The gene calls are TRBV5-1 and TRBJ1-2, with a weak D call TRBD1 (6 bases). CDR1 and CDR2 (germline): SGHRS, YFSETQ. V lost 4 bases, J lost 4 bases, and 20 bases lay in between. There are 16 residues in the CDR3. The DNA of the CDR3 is TGCGCCAGCAGCCCTACCCTACAGGGCCCCCTCTATGGCTACACCTTC. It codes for CASSPTLQGPLYGYTF.

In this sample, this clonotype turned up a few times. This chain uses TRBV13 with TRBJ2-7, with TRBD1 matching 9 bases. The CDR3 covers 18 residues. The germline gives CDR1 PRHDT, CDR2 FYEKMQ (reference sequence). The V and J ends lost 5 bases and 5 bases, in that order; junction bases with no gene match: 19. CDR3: CASSQLEQTGQGVDEQYF. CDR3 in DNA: TGTGCCAGCAGCCAACTCGAACAAACGGGACAGGGAGTCGACGAGCAGTACTTC.

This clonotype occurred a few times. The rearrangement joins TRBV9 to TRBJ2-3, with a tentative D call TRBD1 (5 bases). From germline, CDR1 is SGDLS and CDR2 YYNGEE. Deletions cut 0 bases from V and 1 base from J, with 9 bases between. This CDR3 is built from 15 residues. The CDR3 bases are TGTGCCAGCAGCGTAGAAGGCAGGGGCACAGATACGCAGTATTTT. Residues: CASSVEGRGTDTQYF. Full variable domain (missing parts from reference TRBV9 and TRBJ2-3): DSGVTQTPKHLITATGQRVTLRCSPRSGDLSVYWYQQSLDQGLQFLIQYYNGEERAKGNILERFSAQQFPDLHSELNLSSLELGDSALYFCASSVEGRGTDTQYFGPGTRLTVL.

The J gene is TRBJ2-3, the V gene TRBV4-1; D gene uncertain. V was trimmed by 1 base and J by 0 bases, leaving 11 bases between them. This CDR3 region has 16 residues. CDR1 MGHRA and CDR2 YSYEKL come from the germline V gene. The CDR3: CASSQGPARSTDTQYF. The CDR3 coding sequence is TGCGCCAGCAGCCAAGGCCCAGCGCGGAGCACAGATACGCAGTATTTT.

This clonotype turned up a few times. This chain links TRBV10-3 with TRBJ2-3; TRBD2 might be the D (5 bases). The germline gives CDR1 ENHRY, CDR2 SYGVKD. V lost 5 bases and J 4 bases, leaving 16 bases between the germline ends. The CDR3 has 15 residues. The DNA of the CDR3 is TGTGCCATCAGTCAGGCTGCTAACGGGGCAGATACGCAGTATTTT. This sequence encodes CAISQAANGADTQYF.